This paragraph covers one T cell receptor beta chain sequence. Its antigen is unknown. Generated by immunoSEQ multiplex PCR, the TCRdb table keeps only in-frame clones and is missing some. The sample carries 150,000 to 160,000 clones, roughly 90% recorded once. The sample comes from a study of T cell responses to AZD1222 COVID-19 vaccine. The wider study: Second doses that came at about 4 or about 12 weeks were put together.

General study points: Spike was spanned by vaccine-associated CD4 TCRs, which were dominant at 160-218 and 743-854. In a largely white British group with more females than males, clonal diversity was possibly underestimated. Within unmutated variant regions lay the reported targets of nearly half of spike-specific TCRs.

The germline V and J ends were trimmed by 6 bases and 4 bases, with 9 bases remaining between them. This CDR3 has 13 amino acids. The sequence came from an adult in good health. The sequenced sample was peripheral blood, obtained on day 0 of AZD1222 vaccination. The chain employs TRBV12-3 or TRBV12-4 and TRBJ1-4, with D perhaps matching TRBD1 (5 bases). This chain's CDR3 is CASRGTVNEKLFF. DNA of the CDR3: TGTGCCAGCAGGGGGACGGTTAATGAAAAACTGTTTTTT.